The 21 T cell receptor beta chains below were found in one sample sequenced in a study of T cell repertoires in cytomegalovirus infection (dated by TCRdb to the late 2010s). No antigen has been assigned to these receptors. The treatment or condition label, read with the paper, signifies: in vitro stimulation with specific CMV peptide epitopes to enrich CMV-specific T cells. The sequencing machine was an Illumina HiSeq 1500. The public reads were reprocessed in TCRdb via fastp at Q25 and MiXCR, keeping in-frame beta chains. CDR3 protein sequences are deduplicated, and each keeps its most common genes and DNA. The sample table records roughly 990,000 distinct CDR3 sequences; 31% of these occur just once. The ten largest clones add up to over 11% of the sample. Sequencing used cultured CD8+ T cells from PBMCs, obtained from culture after CMV antigen stimulation. These receptors all stem from a human donor in good health (CMV status not recorded). Some clones in this sample may be carry-over from other donors' samples.

The table lists this clonotype with many counts. This chain joins TRBV6-2 or TRBV6-3 and TRBJ2-6, with TRBD1 matching 9 bases. The CDR3 covers 18 residues. Germline-derived CDR1 and CDR2 are MNHEY and SVGEGT. V shed 6 bases, J shed 3 bases, and the junction held 12 bases outside the gene matches. The CDR3 is CASSDPPGTGIGANVLTF. For the CDR3, the DNA is TGTGCCAGCAGCGATCCCCCCGGGACAGGGATTGGGGCCAACGTCCTGACTTTC.

This clonotype turned up a few times. V gene TRBV6-1 combines with J gene TRBJ2-1; tentatively, D is TRBD1 or TRBD2 (5 bases each). The germline V gene has CDR1 MNHNS and CDR2 SASEGT. This CDR3 is 12 amino acids long. Deletions cut 6 bases from V and 6 bases from J, with 9 bases between. CDR3 in amino acids: CASRRGANEQFF. CDR3 bases: TGTGCCAGCAGACGAGGGGCCAATGAGCAGTTCTTC.

The J gene is TRBJ1-1, the V gene TRBV6-1, with D uncertain. This CDR3 has 17 residues. Per the germline V gene, CDR1 is MNHNS and CDR2 is SASEGT. Between the trimmed V and J ends, which lost 2 bases and 4 bases, there was a span of 20 bases. The CDR3 region is CASSEHRVRPPGTEAFF. The CDR3 coding sequence is TGTGCCAGCAGTGAACATAGGGTCAGACCGCCGGGCACTGAAGCTTTCTTT.

The genes are TRBV4-1 and TRBJ2-1; TRBD1 matches 12 bases. The germline gives CDR1 MGHRA, CDR2 YSYEKL. The CDR3 totals 17 residues. The J segment lost 5 bases and the V segment lost 6 bases, leaving 11 bases of the junction unmatched. DNA for the CDR3: TGCGCCAGCAGTCGATTCTGGGACAGGGGGCTCGACAATGAGCAGTTCTTC. Its translation is CASSRFWDRGLDNEQFF.

The chain has TRBV27 and TRBJ2-6; D remains unclear. The CDR3 runs 16 residues. The V gene lost 1 base and the J gene lost 0 bases, with 7 bases spanning the gap. From germline, CDR1 is MNHEY and CDR2 SMNVEV (reference sequence). In DNA form, the CDR3 reads TGTGCCAGCAGTTTATTTGGCCTCTCTGGGGCCAACGTCCTGACTTTC. It translates to CASSLFGLSGANVLTF.

V is TRBV6-2 or TRBV6-3 and J is TRBJ2-1; weak D call: TRBD1 (6 bases). V was trimmed by 5 bases and J by 3 bases, leaving 14 bases between them. This CDR3 is 15 amino acids long. Per germline, CDR1 MNHEY and CDR2 SVGEGT. The CDR3 is CASSTGHPFYNEQFF. CDR3 coding DNA: TGTGCCAGCAGTACGGGACATCCGTTCTACAATGAGCAGTTCTTC.

This clonotype was observed a few times. The rearrangement links TRBV7-9 to TRBJ2-1; 7 nucleotides match TRBD1. V lost 6 bases and J lost 5; bases outside the gene matches: 4. This CDR3 comprises 13 residues. Germline V CDR1 and CDR2: SEHNR, FQNEAQ (reference sequence). The CDR3 DNA follows: TGTGCCAGCAGGGGACAGCCAAACAATGAGCAGTTCTTC. It specifies CASRGQPNNEQFF.

This clonotype appeared a few times. The genes are TRBV12-3 or TRBV12-4 and TRBJ2-3, with 12 positions matching TRBD2. The CDR3 loop spans 16 amino acids. After removal of 8 bases from V and 4 bases from J, the junction contained 10 bases not matched to a gene. CDR3 loop: CASARPSGGAADTQYF. The CDR3 coding sequence is TGTGCCAGCGCCCGTCCTAGCGGGGGGGCCGCAGATACGCAGTATTTT.

The chain links TRBV6-5 to TRBJ2-5; D perhaps matches TRBD1 (6 bases). The germline gives CDR1 MNHEY, CDR2 SVGAGI. V was cut by 5 bases and J by 5 bases, with 21 bases left in between. This CDR3 is 16 amino acids long. The CDR3 DNA follows: TGTGCCAGCAGTGCCCCCAGGGGCCCCTTTCCGGAGACCCAGTACTTC. This codes for CASSAPRGPFPETQYF.

V and J are TRBV4-1 and TRBJ2-3; D unclear. The length of the CDR3 is 16 residues. Germline CDR1 reads MGHRA; CDR2 reads YSYEKL. The germline V and J ends were trimmed by 0 bases and 2 bases, with 12 bases remaining between them. In nucleotides, the CDR3 is TGCGCCAGCAGCCAAGAGTTGTGGACCTTCACAGATACGCAGTATTTT. Translated: CASSQELWTFTDTQYF.

In this sample, this clonotype turned up a few times. The rearrangement joins TRBV6-6 to TRBJ2-3; no clear D gene. Trimming removed 2 bases at V and 4 bases at J, with 7 bases between. The CDR3 extends over 13 amino acids. Germline V gene lookup returns CDR1 MNHNY and CDR2 SVGAGI (reference sequence). CDR3: CASSYPNSDTQYF. In DNA form, the CDR3 reads TGTGCCAGCAGTTACCCCAATTCAGATACGCAGTATTTT.

The chain is built from TRBV4-2 and TRBJ2-1; D is possibly TRBD1 or TRBD2 (5 bases each). Germline assignment: CDR1 LGHNA and CDR2 YNFKEQ. The CDR3 length is 15 residues. Deletions cut 1 base from V and 5 bases from J, with 12 bases between. Here the CDR3 DNA reads TGTGCCAGCAGCCAAGGTTCGGGGCGCCACAATGAGCAGTTCTTC. Its translation is CASSQGSGRHNEQFF.

There are a few counts of this clonotype. The chain has TRBV7-9 and TRBJ1-1, with D unresolved. CDR1 and CDR2 (germline): SEHNR, FQNEAQ (reference sequence). V was cut by 2 bases and J by 9 bases, with 16 bases left in between. The CDR3 has 14 amino acids. CDR3 sequence reads: CASSLPAGSFQAFF. In DNA form, the CDR3 reads TGTGCCAGCAGCTTACCGGCGGGGAGTTTTCAAGCTTTCTTT.

Many counts were recorded for this clonotype. The rearrangement links TRBV12-3 or TRBV12-4 to TRBJ1-5; maybe TRBD1 (6 bases). This CDR3 is built from 13 residues. Trimming left V 5 bases short and J 8 bases short, with 13 bases between. The CDR3 DNA reads TGTGCCAGCAGTCCCGGGACATTCAAGCCCCAGCATTTT. It encodes CASSPGTFKPQHF.

The DNA of the CDR3 is TGTGCCATCAGTGAGTCGGCAAGTTCCCGACCGACACACTATGGCTACACCTTC. Translated, it gives CAISESASSRPTHYGYTF. This rearrangement joins TRBV10-3 to TRBJ1-2, with no clear D. The CDR3 has 18 amino acids. V was cut by 0 bases and J by 3 bases, with 20 bases left in between. Germline CDR1 ENHRY, CDR2 SYGVKD.

This clonotype was recorded a few times. The rearrangement joins TRBV2 to TRBJ2-1; D is unclear. The V and J ends lost 1 base and 6 bases respectively, with 7 bases between them. The CDR3 sequence is 13 residues long. Germline values: CDR1 SNHLY, CDR2 FYNNEI. The CDR3 DNA sequence: TGTGCCAGCAGTGAAGAGGCTCCCAATGAGCAGTTCTTC. This sequence encodes CASSEEAPNEQFF. The full variable domain, rest sourced from reference TRBV2 and TRBJ2-1, is EPEVTQTPSHQVTQMGQEVILRCVPISNHLYFYWYRQILGQKVEFLVSFYNNEISEKSEIFDDQFSVERPDGSNFTLKIRSTKLEDSAMYFCASSEEAPNEQFFGPGTRLTVL.

This clonotype was detected a few times. The J gene is TRBJ2-1, the V gene TRBV11-2, with TRBD2 matching 13 bases. Germline V gene lookup returns CDR1 SGHAT and CDR2 FQNNGV. V was pared by 4 bases and J by 4 bases, with 7 bases of the junction left unmatched. The CDR3 contains 17 residues. The CDR3 sequence is CASSSGTSGVYYNEQFF. CDR3 in DNA: TGTGCCAGCAGCTCTGGGACTAGCGGGGTTTATTACAATGAGCAGTTCTTC.

The rearrangement uses TRBV19 and TRBJ1-2, with 7 bases identical to TRBD1. This CDR3 has 10 residues. Germline loops: CDR1 LNHDA, CDR2 SQIVND (reference sequence). V lost 11 bases and J lost 14; bases outside the gene matches: 11. The CDR3 DNA reads as TGTGCCGGGGGACAGCAATTAAGGACCTTC. Its protein is CAGGQQLRTF.

This rearrangement joins TRBV27 to TRBJ2-5; 8 positions agree with TRBD1. The germline gives CDR1 MNHEY, CDR2 SMNVEV (reference sequence). The CDR3 consists of 15 residues. J was trimmed by 4 bases and V by 5 bases; bases with no gene match: 9. The CDR3 here is CASSLRTGRRETQYF. The CDR3 nucleotides are TGTGCCAGCAGTCTCCGGACAGGGAGGAGAGAGACCCAGTACTTC.

This clonotype has just a few counts. J is TRBJ2-1 and V is TRBV4-2; 9 nucleotides agree with TRBD1. Germline assignment: CDR1 LGHNA and CDR2 YNFKEQ. V lost 7 bases, J lost 3 bases, and 16 bases stayed unmatched. This CDR3 is built from 18 residues. The CDR3 nucleotides are TGTGCCAGCAAAGACAGGGGGAACCAAAACGTGAACTACAATGAGCAGTTCTTC. Amino acids: CASKDRGNQNVNYNEQFF.

This clonotype came up a few times. The V call is TRBV7-9, the J call TRBJ1-2; no clear D gene. The V gene's germline CDR1 is SEHNR and CDR2 FQNEAQ (reference sequence). V gave up 3 bases and J gave up 4 bases, with 15 bases separating them. CDR3 length equals 15 residues. DNA of the CDR3: TGTGCCAGCAGCTTCCCAATTGGGGAGCTCTATGGCTACACCTTC. Protein sequence: CASSFPIGELYGYTF.